Listed below are T cell receptor beta chains from one sample, sequenced in a study of blood T cell repertoires in COVID-19. The table came from immunoSEQ multiplex PCR; TCRdb's copy has only in-frame clones and leaves some out. Here the sample spans 140,000 to 150,000 clones, about four fifths being singletons. The specimen sequenced was PBMCs or T cells enriched from blood (not recorded which). These receptors all come from a woman between 50 and 59 years old who had been exposed to COVID-19. CDR3s include the opening cysteine and the closing phenylalanine or tryptophan. D genes are given only for firm matches. Clone sizes are given selectively: once, few, many, or a class where the clone is expanded.

NA,TRBV29-1,TRBJ1-2,TRBD1,TGCAGCGTTGAACAGGGACAGGACGCCTATGGCTACACCTTC,CSVEQGQDAYGYTF
NA,TRBV15,TRBJ2-1,TRBD2,TGTGCCACCAGCAGGGGGACTAGCCTTGAGATGAATGAGCAGTTCTTC,CATSRGTSLEMNEQFF
few,TRBV5-5,TRBJ1-3,NA,TGTGCCAGCAGCTTGTCAGGGATCGGTGGAAACACCATATATTTT,CASSLSGIGGNTIYF
NA,TRBV2,TRBJ1-3,TRBD1,TGTGCCAGCAGGACGGACAGGACCTACTCTGGAAACACCATATATTTT,CASRTDRTYSGNTIYF
NA,TRBV7-9,TRBJ1-1,NA,TGTGCCAGCAGCTTAGACGGCGGAGCCCCTGAAGCTTTCTTT,CASSLDGGAPEAFF
few,TRBV5-4,TRBJ1-1,NA,TGTGCCAGCAGCTTCACAGGAACTGAAGCTTTCTTT,CASSFTGTEAFF
NA,TRBV14,TRBJ2-1,NA,TGTGCCAGCAGCCAACTAGTGGGGGGCTACAATGAGCAGTTCTTC,CASSQLVGGYNEQFF
NA,TRBV4-1,TRBJ2-2,TRBD2,TGCGCCAGCAGCCAAGGAGGATTCAGCGGGAGGGGACACACCGGGGAGCTGTTTTTT,CASSQGGFSGRGHTGELFF
NA,TRBV5-1,TRBJ2-7,NA,TGCGCCAGCAGCTTGGACTCGAACGGCTACGAGCAGTACTTC,CASSLDSNGYEQYF
NA,TRBV5-1,TRBJ2-6,TRBD1,TGCGCCAGCAGCTTGCCCGGGACAGGGAAGACCAACGTCCTGACTTTC,CASSLPGTGKTNVLTF
NA,TRBV18,TRBJ2-4,TRBD1,TGTGCCAGCTCACCAACAGGGGTGAACATTCAGTACTTC,CASSPTGVNIQYF
once,TRBV6-1,TRBJ1-4,NA,TGTGCCAGCAGTGATTGGGGGGAGAGCGAAAAACTGTTTTTT,CASSDWGESEKLFF
NA,TRBV14,TRBJ2-1,TRBD2,TGTGCCAGCAGCCATTTATGGGGGACTAGCGGGGGCCGAAAGCACAATGAGCAGTTCTTC,CASSHLWGTSGGRKHNEQFF
NA,TRBV9,TRBJ1-2,TRBD1,TGTGCCAGCAGCGTAGGTTCAACCCCGACAGGGAACTATGGCTACACCTTC,CASSVGSTPTGNYGYTF
NA,TRBV5-1,TRBJ1-1,NA,TGCGCCAGCAGCTTTACAGGAAAAGGGGCTGAAGCTTTCTTT,CASSFTGKGAEAFF
NA,TRBV5-4,TRBJ2-1,TRBD2,TGTGCCAGCTGGGGTAGCGGGGGCTACAATGAGCAGTTCTTC,CASWGSGGYNEQFF
NA,TRBV5-6,TRBJ2-1,NA,TGTGCCAGCAGGGGGGGAGGTAGCGCAACGCCCGGGATGGGCAATGAGCAGTTCTTC,CASRGGGSATPGMGNEQFF
NA,TRBV10-3,TRBJ2-7,NA,TGTGCCATCAGGGCCGGGACGGGGGTCTCCTACGAGCAGTACTTC,CAIRAGTGVSYEQYF
NA,TRBV11-2,TRBJ2-3,TRBD2,TGTGCCAGCAGCTTAGGCCTAGCGGGTCGTACGCAGTATTTT,CASSLGLAGRTQYF
NA,TRBV27,TRBJ1-3,NA,TGTGCCAGCCGGTCTGCAGGCGCCTCTGGAAACACCATATATTTT,CASRSAGASGNTIYF
NA,TRBV19,TRBJ2-5,NA,TGTGCCAGTAGTATAGGAAGCTACCAAGAGACCCAGTACTTC,CASSIGSYQETQYF
NA,TRBV5-1,TRBJ1-5,NA,TGCGCCAGCAGCTTGGGGGCGGGGCAGCCCCAGCATTTT,CASSLGAGQPQHF
few,TRBV2,TRBJ1-6,NA,TGTGCCAGCAGTTTCGGGGAACCTTATAATTCACCCCTCCACTTT,CASSFGEPYNSPLHF
NA,TRBV5-1,TRBJ1-2,TRBD1,TGCGCCAGCAGCCCCCGGACAGGCAATAACTATGGCTACACCTTC,CASSPRTGNNYGYTF
NA,TRBV5-1,TRBJ2-5,NA,TGCGCCAGCAGCTTCAGGAGGGCTCAAGAGACCCAGTACTTC,CASSFRRAQETQYF
NA,TRBV14,TRBJ1-1,NA,TGTGCCAGCAGTCTTCAGGGTACTACTGAAGCTTTCTTT,CASSLQGTTEAFF
once,TRBV4-3,TRBJ1-2,NA,TGCGCCAGCAGCCAAGTCATGGGGCAGGGGTATGGCTACACCTTC,CASSQVMGQGYGYTF
NA,TRBV6-6,TRBJ1-1,NA,TGTGCCAGCAGTTACTCGCGGAGGAACACTGAAGCTTTCTTT,CASSYSRRNTEAFF
NA,TRBV5-4,TRBJ2-1,TRBD1,TGTGCCAGCAGCTTGGGACAGGGGAATGAGCAGTTCTTC,CASSLGQGNEQFF
NA,TRBV27,TRBJ2-1,NA,TGTGCCAGCAGTGTGGGGGGAGGAACCTACAATGAGCAGTTCTTC,CASSVGGGTYNEQFF
NA,TRBV30,TRBJ2-2,TRBD2,TGTGCCTGGAGTGTACGGGAGGCCGGGGAGCTGTTTTTT,CAWSVREAGELFF
NA,TRBV9,TRBJ2-1,NA,TGTGCCAGCAGCGTAGCGGGGATGAATGAGCAGTTCTTC,CASSVAGMNEQFF
NA,TRBV7-8,TRBJ2-1,TRBD1,TGTGCCAGCAGCTTAGGGCCCGACAGGGGGCGGTTCTTC,CASSLGPDRGRFF
NA,TRBV6-2/TRBV6-3,TRBJ2-7,TRBD2,TGTGCCAGCAGTTACTCGGGGGGGGAGCAGTACTTC,CASSYSGGEQYF
NA,TRBV12-3/TRBV12-4,TRBJ1-2,TRBD1,TGTGCCAGTGGGGACAGCTACATTCGGGGCTACACCTTC,CASGDSYIRGYTF
NA,TRBV7-9,TRBJ1-2,TRBD1,TGTGCCAGCAGCTTACAGGGGGGCTATGGCTACACCTTC,CASSLQGGYGYTF
NA,TRBV19,TRBJ2-1,NA,TGTGCCAGTAGTATCACTAGTACCTACAATGAGCAGTTCTTC,CASSITSTYNEQFF
NA,TRBV19,TRBJ1-5,NA,TGTGCCAGTAGTATTCAAGAGGGCAATCAGCCCCAGCATTTT,CASSIQEGNQPQHF
once,TRBV6-5,TRBJ1-1,TRBD1,TGTGCCAGCAGTTCATGGCAGGGGGCGGGAACTGAAGCTTTCTTT,CASSSWQGAGTEAFF
NA,TRBV9,TRBJ1-3,NA,TGTGCCAGCAGCGAGGCGGGGAGCTCTGGAAACACCATATATTTT,CASSEAGSSGNTIYF
NA,TRBV7-3,TRBJ2-3,NA,TGTGCCAGCAACGACGTCGGGGGGCGCACAGATACGCAGTATTTT,CASNDVGGRTDTQYF
NA,TRBV3-1/TRBV3-2,TRBJ2-7,TRBD2,TGTGCCAGCAGCCAACAGACTAGCGGGGGGGCCTCAGTGTCGTACGAGCAGTACTTC,CASSQQTSGGASVSYEQYF
once,TRBV7-2,TRBJ2-3,NA,TGTGCCAGCAGCTTAAAGGGGGGGCCTGGAGATACGCAGTATTTT,CASSLKGGPGDTQYF
NA,TRBV11-2,TRBJ1-6,NA,TGTGCCAGCAGCATCAGGACTTATAATTCACCCCTCCACTTT,CASSIRTYNSPLHF
NA,TRBV10-3,TRBJ1-1,TRBD1,TGTGCCATCAGTCTACAGGACAGGGCCACTGAAGCTTTCTTT,CAISLQDRATEAFF
NA,TRBV6-1,TRBJ2-7,TRBD2,TGTGCCAGCAGTGAAGCCCTAGCGGGGGGGCGATGGTCCTACGAGCAGTACTTC,CASSEALAGGRWSYEQYF
NA,TRBV7-2,TRBJ2-5,TRBD2,TGTGCCAGCAGCTTAGGGCTAGCGGGAGGTCGGGGAGAGACCCAGTACTTC,CASSLGLAGGRGETQYF